Listed below are T cell receptor beta chains from one sample, sequenced in a study of monozygotic twins with inflammatory bowel disease. From the 5' RACE reads, TCRdb lists one entry per CDR3 protein and no DNA. This sample's table has roughly 150,000 distinct CDR3 sequences. Sequenced: blood. Every receptor here comes from a human donor with ulcerative colitis or Crohn's disease, or a healthy co-twin of an affected twin (not recorded which). CDR3s include the opening cysteine and the closing phenylalanine or tryptophan. Each record gives: J gene, V gene, CDR3 protein.

j_call: TRBJ2-7; v_call: TRBV2; cdr3_aa: CASSPLAGGPGEQYF
j_call: TRBJ2-3; v_call: TRBV10-3; cdr3_aa: CAISDRDRVDTQYF
j_call: TRBJ2-3; v_call: TRBV7-8; cdr3_aa: CASSAVTAGLTDTQYF
j_call: TRBJ2-3; v_call: TRBV24-1; cdr3_aa: CATSGGPDTQYF
j_call: TRBJ1-1; v_call: TRBV4-3; cdr3_aa: CASSQDSKGRTEAFF
j_call: TRBJ1-2; v_call: TRBV2; cdr3_aa: CASSEGVGYGYTF
j_call: TRBJ2-2; v_call: TRBV7-8; cdr3_aa: CAAGDRVITGELFF
j_call: TRBJ2-3; v_call: TRBV7-8; cdr3_aa: CASSARVDTQYF
j_call: TRBJ2-5; v_call: TRBV5-1; cdr3_aa: CASSLGSGETQYF
j_call: TRBJ1-1; v_call: TRBV28; cdr3_aa: CASSLWRRSTEAFF
j_call: TRBJ2-7; v_call: TRBV18; cdr3_aa: CASSPDRGQYF
j_call: TRBJ2-2; v_call: TRBV12-3/TRBV12-4; cdr3_aa: CASSSPGQRERGELFF
j_call: TRBJ2-1; v_call: TRBV19; cdr3_aa: CASSTTYSGDEQFF
j_call: TRBJ1-1; v_call: TRBV12-5; cdr3_aa: CASGLDLTGGVGLNTEAFF
j_call: TRBJ2-7; v_call: TRBV7-8; cdr3_aa: CASSFGTSGESEQYF
j_call: TRBJ1-5; v_call: TRBV2; cdr3_aa: CASGDGNGSNQPQHF
j_call: TRBJ2-7; v_call: TRBV20-1; cdr3_aa: CSVATGPYEQYF
j_call: TRBJ2-5; v_call: TRBV7-2; cdr3_aa: CASSPHTSGSPETQYF
j_call: TRBJ2-5; v_call: TRBV5-1; cdr3_aa: CASSLEPGARETQYF
j_call: TRBJ2-1; v_call: TRBV24-1; cdr3_aa: CATSDSVVTSYNEQFF
j_call: TRBJ2-7; v_call: TRBV4-1; cdr3_aa: CASSQDIRGEYEQYF
j_call: TRBJ2-4; v_call: TRBV20-1; cdr3_aa: CSAVKGQGIAKNIQYF
j_call: TRBJ2-2; v_call: TRBV5-1; cdr3_aa: CASSLAGAGGELFF
j_call: TRBJ1-1; v_call: TRBV5-1; cdr3_aa: CASSPVTSNTEAFF
j_call: TRBJ1-4; v_call: TRBV20-1; cdr3_aa: CSARDRRGVFNEKLFF
j_call: TRBJ1-3; v_call: TRBV24-1; cdr3_aa: CATSDVGSGNTIYF
j_call: TRBJ2-1; v_call: TRBV6-2/TRBV6-3; cdr3_aa: CASSYPNRTGQSYNEQFF